This T cell receptor (beta chain) was observed in a study of human T cells and chemical hapten exposure. Study conclusions and caveats: Counts of expanded TCRs at PT1 were positively correlated with patch test score.

Sample time point: pre-sensitization, week 0. The treatment denotes: therapeutic diphenylcyclopropenone sensitization with weekly scalp DPC. Alopecia patients deemed DPC-suitable, aged 18 to 70, excluding pregnancy. The table lists this clonotype with a few counts. Its antigen is unknown. TCRdb passed the RACE reads through MiXCR, listing each CDR3 protein once. The sample includes around 120,000 distinct CDR3 sequences, roughly 13% of them seen just once. The germline V gene has CDR1 LGHNA and CDR2 YSLEER. The CDR3 length is 17 residues. The V gene end was trimmed by 4 bases and the J gene end by 0 bases; junction bases not matched to a gene: 9.

The sequenced sample was whole blood, obtained in connection with sensitization to the hapten diphenylcyclopropenone (DPC). The chain couples TRBV4-3 to TRBJ2-1, with TRBD2 identical over 7 bases. The clonotype comes from a young woman with alopecia areata. Some clones in this sample may be carry-over from other donors' samples. As DNA, the CDR3 is TGCGCCAGCAGCCGAGGACTAGGTCGGAGCTCCTACAATGAGCAGTTCTTC. It encodes CASSRGLGRSSYNEQFF.